This T cell receptor beta chain was identified in a study of shared clonotypes between healthy human individuals. The table came from immunoSEQ multiplex PCR; TCRdb's copy has only in-frame clones and leaves some out. Here the sample spans some 1 million clones, 65% to 80% being singletons. Germline-derived CDR1 and CDR2 are SGHNT and YENEEA. This CDR3 spans 15 amino acids. V shed 1 base and J 7 bases; nucleotides not matched to a gene: 4. V and J are TRBV11-3 and TRBJ2-1; 10 bases are shared with TRBD2. The receptor comes from a young man in good health. Material: memory CD4+ T cells sorted from blood. Subset specified: CD45RA-negative fraction. Here the CDR3 reads CASSLVTSGKNEQFF. CDR3 DNA sequence: TGTGCCAGCAGCTTAGTAACTAGCGGGAAGAATGAGCAGTTCTTC.